These 7 T cell receptor beta chains were sequenced from one sample in a study of blood T cell repertoires in COVID-19 (dated by TCRdb to the early 2020s). The library was produced with the immunoSEQ multiplex PCR assay. The source is immuneACCESS, and TCRdb retained only in-frame sequences with V and J called. Part of the clones is not carried over; for the studies checked, unresolved V genes explain less than half of this, and the remainder is unexplained. This sample is represented by about 200,000 clones; 88% of them were singletons. Of the sample, around 1.4% falls within the top ten clones. Sequencing used peripheral blood. These receptors were collected from a man younger than 35 with active or convalescent COVID-19.

This clone was seen just once. The V gene is TRBV24-1, the J gene TRBJ2-2; 10 bases agree with TRBD2. V trimming: 3 bases; J trimming: 7 bases; junction bases outside the gene matches: 10. This CDR3 spans 17 amino acids. CDR1 and CDR2 (germline): KGHDR, SFDVKD. CDR3 in amino acids: CATSDRGLAGEYGELFF. The CDR3 region has the DNA TGTGCCACCAGTGATCGCGGGCTAGCGGGAGAATACGGGGAGCTGTTTTTT.

V gene TRBV24-1 combines with J gene TRBJ2-1; D is unresolved. CDR1 is KGHDR and CDR2 is SFDVKD in the germline V gene. The CDR3 loop spans 16 amino acids. The germline V and J ends were trimmed by 3 bases and 4 bases, with 15 bases remaining between them. The CDR3 coding sequence is TGTGCCACCAGTGATAGACTCTCGTCTTGGTACAATGAGCAGTTCTTC. It encodes CATSDRLSSWYNEQFF.

The CDR3, as DNA: TGTGCCAGCAGCTTGGAAGCGGGAGCGAACACCGGGGAGCTGTTTTTT. It is translated as CASSLEAGANTGELFF. This chain connects TRBV5-4 to TRBJ2-2, with 8 bases matching TRBD2. V was pared by 0 bases and J by 0 bases, with 1 base of the junction left unmatched. CDR3 length: 16 amino acids. Germline V gene lookup returns CDR1 SGHNT and CDR2 YYREEE (reference sequence).

The V and J genes are TRBV4-3 and TRBJ2-7, with 9 bases lining up with TRBD1. J gave up 3 bases and V 0 bases, and 15 bases lay outside the gene matches. CDR1 is LGHNA, CDR2 YSLEER, per germline. The CDR3 sequence is 19 residues long. The CDR3 sequence: CASSQDIGGTGLIGYEQYF. As DNA, the CDR3 is TGCGCCAGCAGCCAAGATATCGGCGGGACAGGGTTAATTGGCTACGAGCAGTACTTC.

The CDR3 nucleotides are TGTGCCAGCAGCCTCAGGGTTGAGGAGACCCAGTACTTC. It encodes CASSLRVEETQYF. The gene calls are TRBV3-1 (or the pseudogene TRBV3-2) and TRBJ2-5; tentative D call: TRBD1 (5 bases). This CDR3 comprises 13 residues. The V end lost 4 bases, the J end lost 5 bases, and 11 bases lay between the germline ends. CDR1 and CDR2 from the germline V gene are LGHDT and YNNKEL (reference sequence).

The rearrangement joins TRBV7-9 to TRBJ1-2; D unclear. CDR1 SEHNR and CDR2 FQNEAQ come from the germline V gene (reference sequence). The V and J ends lost 5 bases and 4 bases respectively, with 20 bases between them. This CDR3 has 16 amino acids. The CDR3 DNA follows: TGTGCCAGCAGCGACGCGGGAGTTAACACCGTCTATGGCTACACCTTC. It codes for CASSDAGVNTVYGYTF.

The V call is TRBV10-3, the J call TRBJ2-2; a weak D match, TRBD2 (5 bases). Trimming pared 4 bases from V and 5 bases from J, leaving 14 bases between. The CDR3 runs to 15 residues. Looked up from germline, CDR1 is ENHRY and CDR2 is SYGVKD. The CDR3 sequence is CAISGTGRTTGELFF. The CDR3 DNA reads as TGTGCCATCAGTGGGACTGGAAGAACAACCGGGGAGCTGTTTTTT.